This T cell receptor beta chain was recorded in a study of OX40 agonist ivuxolimab in advanced cancers. As for the study in general: Of mixed ages from about 23 to 79 and averaging roughly 60 years, the group was just under 85% male. Eligibility admitted prior anti-PD-1, anti-PD-L1 or anti-CTLA-4 therapy; around 38% had some.

Here immunoSEQ multiplex PCR was the method, and the copy in TCRdb shows in-frame clones only, minus some. The sample consists of around 68,000 clones, roughly 85% of them appearing once. Patients were excluded for autoimmune disease history or systemic immunosuppression. Study outcomes and limitations: Antigen specificity of clonally expanded peripheral T cells was not established.

Remarks on this clone: What it binds is unknown.

Trimming removed 2 bases at V and 6 bases at J, with 11 bases between. This CDR3 has 14 amino acids. Germline values: CDR1 SEHNR, CDR2 FQNEAQ (reference sequence). This sequence originates from an adult with an advanced solid tumor such as melanoma, head and neck, liver or kidney cancer. Material: CD4+ or CD8+ T cells sorted from blood, obtained in a trial of the OX40 agonist ivuxolimab. The chain has TRBV7-9 and TRBJ2-1, with D possibly being TRBD2 (5 bases). CDR3 amino acids: CASSLWEHGNEQFF. CDR3 DNA: TGTGCCAGCAGCTTATGGGAGCACGGCAATGAGCAGTTCTTC. The whole variable domain, remainder taken from reference TRBV7-9 and TRBJ2-1, is DTGVSQNPRHKITKRGQNVTFRCDPISEHNRLYWYRQTLGQGPEFLTYFQNEAQLEKSRLLSDRFSAERPKGSFSTLEIQRTEQGDSAMYLCASSLWEHGNEQFFGPGTRLTVL.